Following are 22 T cell receptor beta chains from one sample sequenced in a study of T cell changes during pregnancy in multiple sclerosis. Profiled with immunoSEQ multiplex PCR; TCRdb holds only in-frame clones, not every one. This sample has 50,000 to 60,000 clones; about 85% occur once, and the top ten carry approximately 0.4%. This specimen consisted of CD4+ T cells from peripheral blood mononuclear cells, obtained in the third trimester of pregnancy. These receptor sequences come from a female donor with multiple sclerosis, enrolled in a pregnancy study.

The chain joins TRBV7-9 to TRBJ2-1; a possible D gene is TRBD1 (5 bases). The CDR3 runs to 15 residues. Germline V CDR1 and CDR2: SEHNR, FQNEAQ (reference sequence). Trimming shortened V by 1 base and J by 4 bases, and 11 bases separated the two germline ends. The CDR3 bases are TGTGCCAGCAGCTTAGAGGACAAAGCGTACAATGAGCAGTTCTTC. This encodes CASSLEDKAYNEQFF.

The rearrangement uses TRBV14 and TRBJ2-3; 8 bases match TRBD2. Germline lookup yields CDR1 SGHDN and CDR2 FVKESK. The V segment lost 7 bases and the J segment 1 base; nucleotides outside the gene matches: 7. This CDR3 comprises 15 residues. The CDR3 spells CASNFRGLGTDTQYF. The CDR3, as DNA: TGTGCCAGCAACTTCAGGGGACTAGGCACAGATACGCAGTATTTT.

The V and J genes are TRBV5-8 and TRBJ2-3, with 7 bases that match TRBD2. This CDR3 spans 18 amino acids. The V gene's germline CDR1 is SGHTS and CDR2 YDEGEE. With V trimmed by 5 bases and J by 0 bases, 15 bases remained unmatched. CDR3 coding DNA: TGTGCCAGCAGTCACGGCCTTGTTAGCGGGTCTAGCACAGATACGCAGTATTTT. This gives the protein CASSHGLVSGSSTDTQYF. The complete variable domain, with remaining parts taken from reference TRBV5-8 and TRBJ2-3, reads EAGVTQSPTHLIKTRGQQATLRCSPISGHTSVYWYQQALGLGLQFLLWYDEGEERNRGNFPPRFSGRQFPNYSSELNVNALELEDSALYLCASSHGLVSGSSTDTQYFGPGTRLTVL.

The chain joins TRBV6-1 to TRBJ1-1; 7 bases map to TRBD1. The V gene's germline CDR1 is MNHNS and CDR2 SASEGT. This CDR3 is built from 14 residues. Trimming cost V 0 bases and J 11 bases; bases outside gene matches: 9. CDR3 nucleotide sequence: TGTGCCAGCAGTGAAGCGGGAGACAGGGTCAGCGCTTTCTTT. Translation gives CASSEAGDRVSAFF.

The chain carries TRBV10-1 and TRBJ2-7; tentatively, D is TRBD2 (5 bases). This CDR3 region has 13 residues. The germline CDR1 and CDR2 sequences are WNHNN and SYGVQD (reference sequence). V was clipped by 3 bases and J by 4 bases, with 10 bases between them. As DNA, the CDR3 is TGCGCCAGCAGTGAACCGGGGAGATACGAGCAGTACTTC. This sequence encodes CASSEPGRYEQYF.

The chain employs TRBV7-3 and TRBJ2-1, with 8 bases that match TRBD2. The CDR3 is 16 residues long. J gave up 4 bases and V 5 bases, and 10 bases lay outside the gene matches. Germline loops: CDR1 SGHTA, CDR2 FQGTGA. CDR3 region: CASSRTGGGSYNEQFF. The CDR3 DNA reads as TGTGCCAGCAGCCGGACTGGCGGGGGGTCTTACAATGAGCAGTTCTTC. Full variable domain (remainder filled in from reference TRBV7-3 and TRBJ2-1): GAGVSQTPSNKVTEKGKYVELRCDPISGHTALYWYRQSLGQGPEFLIYFQGTGAADDSGLPNDRFFAVRPEGSVSTLKIQRTERGDSAVYLCASSRTGGGSYNEQFFGPGTRLTVL.

A remark on this clone: The sample carries other DNA sequences with the same CDR3. The chain joins TRBV4-1 to TRBJ1-1, with a possible D match to TRBD1 (5 bases). V dropped 0 bases and J dropped 0 bases, with 11 bases sitting between them. Germline V gives CDR1 MGHRA, CDR2 YSYEKL. CDR3 length: 16 residues. Written as DNA, the CDR3 is TGCGCCAGCAGCCAAGACGCGGGGGTCATGAACACTGAAGCTTTCTTT. It is translated as CASSQDAGVMNTEAFF.

V is TRBV18 and J is TRBJ2-3, with 7 positions matching TRBD2. V lost 3 bases, J lost 4 bases, and 7 bases stayed unmatched. Germline V CDR1 and CDR2: KGHSH, LQKENI. The CDR3 has 15 residues. CDR3 protein: CASSPVREGPDTQYF. The CDR3 region has the DNA TGTGCCAGCTCACCTGTCAGGGAGGGTCCAGATACGCAGTATTTT.

The CDR3 region is CASSLVSGAYNEQFF. CDR3 DNA sequence: TGCGCCAGCAGCTTGGTAAGCGGGGCCTACAATGAGCAGTTCTTC. V usage is TRBV5-1 and J usage is TRBJ2-1; the match to TRBD2 covers 7 bases. Germline CDR1 is SGHRS and CDR2 is YFSETQ. This CDR3 comprises 15 residues. The junction had 2 bases not matched to a gene; V was cut back by 0 bases and J by 2 bases.

The chain is built from TRBV19 and TRBJ2-1, with D possibly matching TRBD1 (5 bases). Germline-derived CDR1 and CDR2 are LNHDA and SQIVND (reference sequence). Trimming removed 1 base at V and 9 bases at J, with 13 bases between. The CDR3 is made up of 14 amino acids. CDR3 coding DNA: TGTGCCAGTAGTATAGGTCTCAGGGTCTCTGAGCAGTTCTTC. It specifies CASSIGLRVSEQFF. The full variable domain, completed using reference TRBV19 and TRBJ2-1, is DGGITQSPKYLFRKEGQNVTLSCEQNLNHDAMYWYRQDPGQGLRLIYYSQIVNDFQKGDIAEGYSVSREKKESFPLTVTSAQKNPTAFYLCASSIGLRVSEQFFGPGTRLTVL.

The CDR3 nucleotides are TGTGCCAGCAGCCTAAGACAGGGGATGAGTGGCACTGAAGCTTTCTTT. Its protein is CASSLRQGMSGTEAFF. The V gene is TRBV9, the J gene TRBJ1-1; 8 bases line up with TRBD1. The CDR3 has 16 amino acids. Trimming at V came to 4 bases and at J to 4 bases, leaving 12 bases not matched to a gene. In germline, CDR1 is SGDLS, CDR2 YYNGEE.

This clone was seen once. The chain links TRBV28 to TRBJ2-7, with 8 bases aligning to TRBD1. This CDR3 has 14 residues. The V gene's germline CDR1 is MDHEN and CDR2 SYDVKM. Losses at the gene ends were 6 bases for V and 4 bases for J; bases not matched to a gene: 8. CDR3 DNA sequence: TGTGCCAGCAGCCGTGGACAGGGCTGGTACGAGCAGTACTTC. Amino acids: CASSRGQGWYEQYF.

The chain links TRBV9 to TRBJ2-5; the match to TRBD1 covers 7 bases. The germline V gene has CDR1 SGDLS and CDR2 YYNGEE. CDR3 length: 15 amino acids. V shed 2 bases, J shed 5 bases, and the junction held 9 bases outside the gene matches. The CDR3 coding sequence is TGTGCCAGCAGCGTCCAGGCAGGGGGTCGCGAGACCCAGTACTTC. Translation gives CASSVQAGGRETQYF.

The V call is TRBV5-1, the J call TRBJ2-1; weak D call: TRBD1 (6 bases). The ends were cut back, 1 base at V and 6 bases at J, with 11 bases in the middle. This CDR3 spans 14 amino acids. The germline CDR1 and CDR2 sequences are SGHRS and YFSETQ. CDR3 protein: CASSLRTVVNEQFF. The DNA of the CDR3 is TGCGCCAGCAGCTTGCGGACAGTGGTCAATGAGCAGTTCTTC.

The chain combines TRBV18 with TRBJ2-3; 8 bases fit TRBD1. The germline V gene has CDR1 KGHSH and CDR2 LQKENI. The CDR3 spans 19 residues. J gave up 0 bases and V 5 bases, and 16 bases lay outside the gene matches. The CDR3 loop is CASSKASGQDVSSTDTQYF. The CDR3 region has the DNA TGTGCCAGCTCAAAGGCCTCGGGACAGGACGTGTCTAGCACAGATACGCAGTATTTT.

The rearrangement joins TRBV6-5 to TRBJ2-2, with 7 positions matching TRBD2. The CDR3 loop spans 15 amino acids. CDR1 and CDR2 (germline): MNHEY, SVGAGI. Trimming cost V 6 bases and J 1 base; bases outside gene matches: 5. The CDR3 DNA reads as TGTGCCAGCAGGACCCTAGCGGAGAACACCGGGGAGCTGTTTTTT. Translating it yields CASRTLAENTGELFF.

This sequence joins TRBV2 and TRBJ1-2; D uncertain. Trimming left V 7 bases short and J 1 base short, with 13 bases between. CDR1 and CDR2 from the germline V gene are SNHLY and FYNNEI. There are 14 residues in the CDR3. The CDR3 sequence is CASTLTGSNYGYTF. The DNA of the CDR3 is TGTGCCAGCACGTTAACGGGGAGTAACTATGGCTACACCTTC.

This chain uses TRBV5-1 with TRBJ2-7; weak D call: TRBD1 (5 bases). V gave up 1 base and J gave up 2 bases, with 10 bases separating them. The CDR3 has 14 residues. From germline, CDR1 is SGHRS and CDR2 YFSETQ. The DNA of the CDR3 is TGCGCCAGCAGCTTGTCCGACAGCACCTACGAGCAGTACTTC. The encoded protein is CASSLSDSTYEQYF. The full variable domain, in which reference TRBV5-1 and TRBJ2-7 provide the parts outside the CDR3, is KAGVTQTPRYLIKTRGQQVTLSCSPISGHRSVSWYQQTPGQGLQFLFEYFSETQRNKGNFPGRFSGRQFSNSRSEMNVSTLELGDSALYLCASSLSDSTYEQYFGPGTRLTVT.

The rearrangement uses TRBV30 and TRBJ1-2; the match to TRBD1 covers 9 bases. V lost 4 bases to trimming and J lost 8 bases; unmatched junction nucleotides: 8. CDR1 GTSNPN and CDR2 SVGIG come from the germline V gene (reference sequence). This CDR3 region has 13 residues. The CDR3 bases are TGTGCCTGGAATCAGTACAGGGGGCAAGGCTACACCTTC. Protein product: CAWNQYRGQGYTF.

The chain joins TRBV7-2 to TRBJ1-1; D is perhaps TRBD1 (6 bases). Trimming removed 5 bases at V and 10 bases at J, with 23 bases between. CDR3 length equals 15 residues. Germline loops: CDR1 SGHTA, CDR2 FQGNSA. CDR3 DNA sequence: TGTGCCAGCAGCCTAGTCGGCGGGGGGGCCCCTAGAGCTTTCTTT. Its translation is CASSLVGGGAPRAFF.

This clone was seen only once. The chain combines TRBV30 with TRBJ2-1, with 7 bases lining up with TRBD2. The length of the CDR3 is 16 residues. The germline V gene encodes CDR1 GTSNPN and CDR2 SVGIG (reference sequence). Trimming cost V 5 bases and J 0 bases; bases outside gene matches: 10. CDR3 amino acids: CAWGRDYQSSYNEQFF. DNA for the CDR3: TGTGCCTGGGGCCGGGACTACCAAAGCTCCTACAATGAGCAGTTCTTC. The full variable domain, its missing parts supplied by reference TRBV30 and TRBJ2-1, is SQTIHQWPATLVQPVGSPLSLECTVEGTSNPNLYWYRQAAGRGLQLLFYSVGIGQISSEVPQNLSASRPQDRQFILSSKKLLLSDSGFYLCAWGRDYQSSYNEQFFGPGTRLTVL.

This clone has only one observation. The chain recombines TRBV4-2 with TRBJ2-3; TRBD2 matches at 12 bases. The CDR3 length is 16 residues. V was pared by 3 bases and J by 3 bases, with 4 bases of the junction left unmatched. Germline CDR1 is LGHNA and CDR2 is YNFKEQ. Written as DNA, the CDR3 is TGTGCCAGCAGCCATGTGACTAGCGGGGGAACAGATACGCAGTATTTT. Its protein is CASSHVTSGGTDTQYF.